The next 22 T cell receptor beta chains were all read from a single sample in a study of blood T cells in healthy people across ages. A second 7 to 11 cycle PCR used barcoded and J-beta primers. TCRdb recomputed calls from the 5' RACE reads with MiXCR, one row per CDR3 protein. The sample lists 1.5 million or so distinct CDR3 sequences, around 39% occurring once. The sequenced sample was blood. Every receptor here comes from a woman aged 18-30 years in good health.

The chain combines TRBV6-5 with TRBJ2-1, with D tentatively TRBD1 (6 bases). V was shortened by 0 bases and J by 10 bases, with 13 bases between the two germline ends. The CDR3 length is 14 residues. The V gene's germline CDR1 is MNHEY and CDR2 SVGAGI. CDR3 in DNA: TGTGCCAGCAGTTACTCCGACAGGACCTACGAGCAGTTCTTC. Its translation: CASSYSDRTYEQFF.

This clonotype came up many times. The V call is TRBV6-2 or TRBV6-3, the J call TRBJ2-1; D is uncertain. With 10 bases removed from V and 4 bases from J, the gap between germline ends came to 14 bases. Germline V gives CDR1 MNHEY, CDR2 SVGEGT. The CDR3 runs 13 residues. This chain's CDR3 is CATLGWSYNEQFF. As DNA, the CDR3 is TGTGCCACCCTAGGTTGGTCGTACAATGAGCAGTTCTTC.

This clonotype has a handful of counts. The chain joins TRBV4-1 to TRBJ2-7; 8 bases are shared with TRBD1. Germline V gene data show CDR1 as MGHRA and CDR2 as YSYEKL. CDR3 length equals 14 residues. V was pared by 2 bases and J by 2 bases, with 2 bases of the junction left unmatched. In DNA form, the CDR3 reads TGCGCCAGCAGCCAACAGGGGGCCCCCTACGAGCAGTACTTC. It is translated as CASSQQGAPYEQYF.

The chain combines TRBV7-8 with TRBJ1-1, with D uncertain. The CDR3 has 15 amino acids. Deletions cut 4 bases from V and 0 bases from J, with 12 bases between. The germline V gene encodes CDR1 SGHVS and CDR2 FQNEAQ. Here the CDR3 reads CASSSYPGMNTEAFF. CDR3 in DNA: TGTGCCAGCAGCTCGTACCCAGGCATGAACACTGAAGCTTTCTTT.

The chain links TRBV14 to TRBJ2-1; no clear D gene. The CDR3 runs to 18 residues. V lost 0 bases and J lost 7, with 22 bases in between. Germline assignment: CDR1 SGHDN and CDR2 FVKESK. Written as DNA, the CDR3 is TGTGCCAGCAGCCAAGACCCCTTCCGAAAGGAGTTTAAGAATGAGCAGTTCTTC. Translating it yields CASSQDPFRKEFKNEQFF.

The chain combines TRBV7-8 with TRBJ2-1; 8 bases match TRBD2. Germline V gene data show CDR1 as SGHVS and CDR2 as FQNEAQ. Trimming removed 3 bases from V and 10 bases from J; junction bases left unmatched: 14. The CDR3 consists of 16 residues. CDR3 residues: CASSFQLTGGEREQFF. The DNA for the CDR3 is TGTGCCAGCAGCTTTCAACTAACGGGAGGGGAAAGAGAGCAGTTCTTC.

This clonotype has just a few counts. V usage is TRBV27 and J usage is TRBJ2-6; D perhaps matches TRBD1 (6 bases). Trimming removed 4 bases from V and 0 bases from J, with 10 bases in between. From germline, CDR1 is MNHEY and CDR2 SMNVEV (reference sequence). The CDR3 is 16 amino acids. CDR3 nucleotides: TGTGCCAGCAGTTCATGGGACACCTCTGGGGCCAACGTCCTGACTTTC. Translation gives CASSSWDTSGANVLTF.

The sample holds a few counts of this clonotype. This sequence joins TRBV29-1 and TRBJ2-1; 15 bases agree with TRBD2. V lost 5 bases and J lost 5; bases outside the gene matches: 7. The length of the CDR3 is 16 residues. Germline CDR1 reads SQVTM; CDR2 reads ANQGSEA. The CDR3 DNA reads TGCAGCGTTACCGGGACTAGCGGGAGGAGGGACAATGAGCAGTTCTTC. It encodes CSVTGTSGRRDNEQFF.

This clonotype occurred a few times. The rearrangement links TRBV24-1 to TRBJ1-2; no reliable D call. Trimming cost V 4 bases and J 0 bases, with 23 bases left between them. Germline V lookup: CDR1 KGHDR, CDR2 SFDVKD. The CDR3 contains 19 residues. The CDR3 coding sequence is TGTGCCACCAGTGACCGAAACGTTCAAAAAGGGCGCGCTAACTATGGCTACACCTTC. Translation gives CATSDRNVQKGRANYGYTF.

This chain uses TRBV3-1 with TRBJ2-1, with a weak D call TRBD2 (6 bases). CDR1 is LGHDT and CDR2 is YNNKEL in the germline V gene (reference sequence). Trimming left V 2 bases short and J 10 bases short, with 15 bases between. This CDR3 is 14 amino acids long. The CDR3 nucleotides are TGTGCCAGCAGCCAAACGGGAGTGCTCTACGAGCAGTTCTTC. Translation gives CASSQTGVLYEQFF.

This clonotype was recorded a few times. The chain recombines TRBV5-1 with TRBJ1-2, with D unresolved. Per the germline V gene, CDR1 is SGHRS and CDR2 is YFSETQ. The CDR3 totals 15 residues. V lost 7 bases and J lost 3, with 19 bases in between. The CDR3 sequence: CASARTVTNYYGYTF. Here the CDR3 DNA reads TGCGCCAGCGCACGGACTGTTACGAACTACTATGGCTACACCTTC.

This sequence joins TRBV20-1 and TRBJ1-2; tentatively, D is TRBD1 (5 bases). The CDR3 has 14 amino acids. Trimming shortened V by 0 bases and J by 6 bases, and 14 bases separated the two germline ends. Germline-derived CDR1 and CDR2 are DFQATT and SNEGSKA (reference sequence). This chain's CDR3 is CSARDLQGVDGYTF. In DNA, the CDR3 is TGCAGTGCTAGAGATCTGCAGGGTGTGGATGGCTACACCTTC.

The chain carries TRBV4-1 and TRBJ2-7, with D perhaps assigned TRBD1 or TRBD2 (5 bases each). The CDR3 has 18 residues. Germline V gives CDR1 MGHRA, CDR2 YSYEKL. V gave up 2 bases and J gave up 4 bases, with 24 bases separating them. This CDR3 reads CASSQKPPPGTELYEQYF. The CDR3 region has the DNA TGCGCCAGCAGCCAAAAGCCTCCTCCCGGGACGGAGCTTTACGAGCAGTACTTC.

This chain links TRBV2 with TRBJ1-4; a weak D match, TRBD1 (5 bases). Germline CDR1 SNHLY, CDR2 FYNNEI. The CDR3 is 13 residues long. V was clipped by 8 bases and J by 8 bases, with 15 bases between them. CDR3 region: CASAYRREEKLFF. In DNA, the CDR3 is TGTGCCAGCGCCTATCGCAGGGAGGAAAAACTGTTTTTT.

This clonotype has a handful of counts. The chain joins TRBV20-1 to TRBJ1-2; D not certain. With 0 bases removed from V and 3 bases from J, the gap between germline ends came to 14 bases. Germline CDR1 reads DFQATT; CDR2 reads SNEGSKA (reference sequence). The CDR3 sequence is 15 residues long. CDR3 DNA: TGCAGTGCTAGAGATACGGGGAGTAGGGACTATGGCTACACCTTC. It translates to CSARDTGSRDYGYTF.

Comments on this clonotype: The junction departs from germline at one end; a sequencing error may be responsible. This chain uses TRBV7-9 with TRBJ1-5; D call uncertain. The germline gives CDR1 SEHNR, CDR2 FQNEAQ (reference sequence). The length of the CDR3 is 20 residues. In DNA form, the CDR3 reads TGTGCCAGCAGCGAGGCGGGTGCTTCAGTATCAATGGGTAGCAATCCGCCCCAGCATTTT. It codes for CASSEAGASVSMGSNPPQHF.

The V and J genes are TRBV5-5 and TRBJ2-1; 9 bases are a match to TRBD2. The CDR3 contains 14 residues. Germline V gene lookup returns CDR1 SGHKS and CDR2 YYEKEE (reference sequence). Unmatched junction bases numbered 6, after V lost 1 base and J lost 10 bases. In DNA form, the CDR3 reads TGTGCCAGCAGCTTGAGTCTAGCGGGAAAAGAGCAGTTCTTC. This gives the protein CASSLSLAGKEQFF.

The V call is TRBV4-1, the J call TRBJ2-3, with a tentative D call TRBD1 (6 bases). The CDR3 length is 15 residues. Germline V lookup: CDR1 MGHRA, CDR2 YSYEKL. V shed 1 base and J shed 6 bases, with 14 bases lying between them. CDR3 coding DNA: TGCGCCAGCAGCCAAGCCCCAGGGGCGGGTGATACGCAGTATTTT. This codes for CASSQAPGAGDTQYF.

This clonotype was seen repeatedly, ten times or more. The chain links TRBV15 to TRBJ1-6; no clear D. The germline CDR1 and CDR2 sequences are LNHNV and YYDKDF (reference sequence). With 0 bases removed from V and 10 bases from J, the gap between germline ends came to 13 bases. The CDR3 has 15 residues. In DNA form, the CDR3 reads TGTGCCACCAGCAGAGATTGGCTCAGTAGATCACCCCTCCACTTT. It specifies CATSRDWLSRSPLHF.

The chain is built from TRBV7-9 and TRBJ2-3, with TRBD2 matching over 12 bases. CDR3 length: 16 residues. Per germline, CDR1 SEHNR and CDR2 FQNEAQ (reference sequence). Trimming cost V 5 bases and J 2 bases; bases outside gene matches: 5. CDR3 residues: CASSPSGRALTDTQYF. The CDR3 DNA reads TGTGCCAGCAGCCCTAGCGGGAGGGCCCTCACAGATACGCAGTATTTT.

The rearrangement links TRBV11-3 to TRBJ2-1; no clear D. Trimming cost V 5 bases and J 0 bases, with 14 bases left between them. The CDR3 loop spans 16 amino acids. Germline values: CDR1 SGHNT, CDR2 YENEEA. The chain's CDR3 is CASSRTQTGSYNEQFF. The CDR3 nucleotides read TGTGCCAGCAGCAGGACCCAAACCGGCTCCTACAATGAGCAGTTCTTC.

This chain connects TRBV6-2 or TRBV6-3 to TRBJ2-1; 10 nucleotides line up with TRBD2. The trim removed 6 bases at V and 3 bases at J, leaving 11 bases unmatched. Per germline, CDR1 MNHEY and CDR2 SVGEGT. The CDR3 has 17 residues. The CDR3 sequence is CASRPGGAGGVYNEQFF. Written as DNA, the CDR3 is TGTGCCAGCAGGCCTGGTGGAGCGGGAGGGGTCTACAATGAGCAGTTCTTC.